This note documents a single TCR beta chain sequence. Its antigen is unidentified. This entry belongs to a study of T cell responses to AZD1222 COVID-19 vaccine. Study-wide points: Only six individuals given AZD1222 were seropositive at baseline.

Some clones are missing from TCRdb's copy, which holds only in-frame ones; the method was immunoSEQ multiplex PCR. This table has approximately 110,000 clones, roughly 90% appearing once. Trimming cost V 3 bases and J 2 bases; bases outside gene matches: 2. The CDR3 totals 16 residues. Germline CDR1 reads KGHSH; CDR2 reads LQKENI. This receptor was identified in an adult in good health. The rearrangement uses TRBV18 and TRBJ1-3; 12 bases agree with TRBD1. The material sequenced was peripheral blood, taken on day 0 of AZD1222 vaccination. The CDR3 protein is CASSPGQGATGNTIYF. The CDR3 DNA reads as TGTGCCAGCTCACCGGGACAGGGGGCTACTGGAAACACCATATATTTT.